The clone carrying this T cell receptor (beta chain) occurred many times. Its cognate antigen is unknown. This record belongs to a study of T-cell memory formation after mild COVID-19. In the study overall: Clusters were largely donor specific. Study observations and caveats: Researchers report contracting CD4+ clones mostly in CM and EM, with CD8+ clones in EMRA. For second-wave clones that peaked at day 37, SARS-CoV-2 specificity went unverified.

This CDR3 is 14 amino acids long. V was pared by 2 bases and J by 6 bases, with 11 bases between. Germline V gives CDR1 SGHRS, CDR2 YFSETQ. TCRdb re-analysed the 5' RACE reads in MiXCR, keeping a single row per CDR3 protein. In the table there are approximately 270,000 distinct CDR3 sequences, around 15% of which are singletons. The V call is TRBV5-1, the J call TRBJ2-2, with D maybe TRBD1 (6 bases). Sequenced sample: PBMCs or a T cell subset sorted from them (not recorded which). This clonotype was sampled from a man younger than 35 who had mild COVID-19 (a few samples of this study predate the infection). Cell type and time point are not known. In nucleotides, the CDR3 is TGCGCCAGCAGCTTCCAACAGGGCTCCGGGGAGCTGTTTTTT. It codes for CASSFQQGSGELFF.